One sample yielded the 4 T cell receptor beta chains listed below, sequenced in a study of blood T cell repertoires in COVID-19. Sequencing was performed with immunoSEQ multiplex PCR; in TCRdb, only in-frame clones are kept and a portion is missing. This sample has some 180,000 clones; approximately 85% occur once, and the top ten carry about 2.7%. Sequencing input: peripheral blood. These receptors originate from a woman of 80 years or more with COVID-19, enrolled during active disease.

This chain joins TRBV11-2 and TRBJ1-2; a weak D match, TRBD1 (5 bases). The CDR3 length is 11 residues. Trimming removed 5 bases from V and 7 bases from J, with 8 bases in between. CDR1 is SGHAT, CDR2 FQNNGV, per germline. The CDR3 sequence: CASSLGGGYTF. The DNA for the CDR3 is TGTGCCAGCAGCCTCGGGGGTGGCTACACCTTC. Full variable domain (remainder filled in from reference TRBV11-2 and TRBJ1-2): EAGVAQSPRYKIIEKRQSVAFWCNPISGHATLYWYQQILGQGPKLLIQFQNNGVVDDSQLPKDRFSAERLKGVDSTLKIQPAKLEDSAVYLCASSLGGGYTFGSGTRLTVV.

This chain links TRBV18 with TRBJ2-7; TRBD1 might be the D (5 bases). The CDR3 spans 17 residues. V lost 4 bases, J lost 3 bases, and 22 bases lay in between. Per germline, CDR1 KGHSH and CDR2 LQKENI. The CDR3 region has the DNA TGTGCCAGCTCACTTTCAGAGGTAGGGGTTCTCGGCTACGAGCAGTACTTC. As protein: CASSLSEVGVLGYEQYF. Variable domain in full (rest from reference TRBV18 and TRBJ2-7): NAGVMQNPRHLVRRRGQEARLRCSPMKGHSHVYWYRQLPEEGLKFMVYLQKENIIDESGMPKERFSAEFPKEGPSILRIQQVVRGDSAAYFCASSLSEVGVLGYEQYFGPGTRLTVT.

This chain links TRBV2 with TRBJ1-4, with unresolved D. V shed 4 bases and J shed 3 bases, with 9 bases lying between them. Germline values: CDR1 SNHLY, CDR2 FYNNEI. There are 14 residues in the CDR3. CDR3 sequence (DNA): TGTGCCAGCAGTGGAGTCATAGCTAATGAAAAACTGTTTTTT. It translates to CASSGVIANEKLFF.

The J gene is TRBJ2-2, the V gene TRBV6-5, with D possibly being TRBD2 (5 bases). The germline V and J ends were trimmed by 6 bases and 7 bases, with 12 bases remaining between them. The CDR3 extends over 13 amino acids. Germline CDR1 MNHEY, CDR2 SVGAGI. For the CDR3, the DNA is TGTGCCAGCAGGGGGTTTCGGGGCGGGGAGCTGTTTTTT. This gives the protein CASRGFRGGELFF.